This T cell receptor (beta chain) comes out of a study of blood T cell repertoires in COVID-19. Study in general: Sites in the United States, Italy and Spain provided acute and convalescent COVID-19 samples.

CDR3 size: 16 residues. Germline CDR1 reads LGHDT; CDR2 reads YNNKEL (reference sequence). V lost 3 bases to trimming and J lost 8 bases, with 22 bases between them. Per the study methods: Reference gene primer amplification gave estimated nucleated cell counts. Assay: immunoSEQ multiplex PCR; the TCRdb copy retains only in-frame clones and omits some. V and J calls and clone size come straight from that table; D and trimming were deduced from the DNA. There are around 200,000 clones in the sample; about 85% occur only once, and about 18% lies in the top ten. The chain uses TRBV3-1 (or the pseudogene TRBV3-2) and TRBJ1-2; tentative D call: TRBD1 (6 bases). Material: peripheral blood. The receptor comes from a person aged 70 to 85 with COVID-19, enrolled during active disease. The CDR3: CASSHSRTAPQMGYTF. For the CDR3, the DNA is TGTGCCAGCAGCCATAGCCGGACAGCGCCTCAAATGGGCTACACCTTC.